The clone carrying this T cell receptor (beta chain) was seen a handful of times. Germline V gene lookup returns CDR1 MNHNS and CDR2 SASEGT. With 8 bases removed from V and 3 bases from J, the gap between germline ends came to 14 bases. This CDR3 is 14 amino acids long. TCR beta CDR3 sequences were amplified from RNA transcripts. First-round RT-PCR with HTBI primers amplified the TCR CDR3 region. TCRdb reanalysed the multiplex PCR reads using MiXCR and keeps one entry per CDR3 protein. The sample carries about 640,000 distinct CDR3 sequences, more than 20% recorded once. The sample is drawn from a study of T cells in Graves' hyperthyroidism and ophthalmopathy.

Sequencing used blood. The clonotype originates from a man in his thirties or forties with Graves' ophthalmopathy. The rearrangement uses TRBV6-1 and TRBJ1-3; a possible D gene is TRBD1 (6 bases). The CDR3 spells CASREGGGGNTIYF. CDR3 DNA sequence: TGTGCCAGCCGAGAGGGGGGCGGTGGAAACACCATATATTTT.